This entry lists 16 T cell receptor beta chains sequenced from one sample in a study of T cells in tuberculosis. Profiling relied on immunoSEQ multiplex PCR, and the TCRdb table lists in-frame clones only, not all of them. The repertoire holds 50,000 or so clones, with over 75% as singletons. Cells were sorted from thawed PBMC rested overnight and stained with GMM-loaded CD1B tetramer, viability dye and anti-CD3. The CD1B tetramers carried C32 glucose monomycolate purified from Rhodococcus equi. The specimen was CD1b-GMM tetramer-negative cells sorted from PBMCs. The source is an adult woman with latent tuberculosis.

This sequence joins TRBV4-1 and TRBJ1-2, with D maybe TRBD1 (6 bases). Trimming stripped 0 bases from V and 8 bases from J, with 16 bases between. Germline values: CDR1 MGHRA, CDR2 YSYEKL. CDR3 length equals 15 residues. The CDR3 DNA sequence: TGCGCCAGCAGCCAAGAGCCGGGGGGCGCCTCCGGCTACACCTTC. This translates into CASSQEPGGASGYTF.

This clone was counted a single time. The genes are TRBV9 and TRBJ1-2; the match to TRBD1 covers 9 bases. This CDR3 comprises 17 residues. The J segment lost 1 base and the V segment lost 3 bases, leaving 10 bases of the junction unmatched. The V gene's germline CDR1 is SGDLS and CDR2 YYNGEE. The CDR3 nucleotides read TGTGCCAGCAGCGACCCAGGGACAGGGAAGGGTAACTATGGCTACACCTTC. This codes for CASSDPGTGKGNYGYTF. Full variable domain (remainder filled in from reference TRBV9 and TRBJ1-2): DSGVTQTPKHLITATGQRVTLRCSPRSGDLSVYWYQQSLDQGLQFLIQYYNGEERAKGNILERFSAQQFPDLHSELNLSSLELGDSALYFCASSDPGTGKGNYGYTFGSGTRLTVV.

The V call is TRBV6-4, the J call TRBJ2-2; D is possibly TRBD1 (5 bases). CDR1 is MRHNA, CDR2 SNTAGT, per germline. The CDR3 sequence is 16 residues long. Trimming took off 0 bases at V and 2 bases at J, with 10 bases between the two ends. The CDR3 region has the DNA TGTGCCAGCAGTGACTCGGGCCAGGGCAACACCGGGGAGCTGTTTTTT. Protein: CASSDSGQGNTGELFF.

CDR3: CASRPDRGVYEQYF. The CDR3, as DNA: TGTGCCAGCAGGCCGGACAGGGGGGTCTACGAGCAGTACTTC. V is TRBV6-1 and J is TRBJ2-7, with 10 bases that match TRBD1. V trimming: 6 bases; J trimming: 3 bases; junction bases outside the gene matches: 5. CDR3 length: 14 residues. Germline V gives CDR1 MNHNS, CDR2 SASEGT.

This CDR3 is CASSPPGRGFVAFF. DNA of the CDR3: TGTGCCAGCTCACCACCGGGCAGAGGGTTTGTAGCTTTCTTT. This chain links TRBV18 with TRBJ1-1; D gene unclear. Germline assignment: CDR1 KGHSH and CDR2 LQKENI. This CDR3 comprises 14 residues. V was cut by 0 bases and J by 10 bases, with 15 bases left in between.

This rearrangement joins TRBV7-2 to TRBJ1-2, with 7 bases aligning to TRBD1. The CDR3 is 15 amino acids. Unmatched junction bases numbered 14, after V lost 5 bases and J lost 8 bases. Germline CDR1 reads SGHTA; CDR2 reads FQGNSA. CDR3 residues: CASSMIEGARMGYTF. Written as DNA, the CDR3 is TGTGCCAGCAGCATGATAGAGGGGGCTCGGATGGGCTACACCTTC.

Only a few counts were recorded for this clone. The DNA for the CDR3 is TGTGCCAGCAGTTACGGGGCAGGAAGACTAGCTTTGGGCGAGCAGTACTTC. It is translated as CASSYGAGRLALGEQYF. The V call is TRBV7-2, the J call TRBJ2-7, with TRBD2 identical over 7 bases. Trimming at V came to 6 bases and at J to 6 bases, leaving 20 bases not matched to a gene. From germline, CDR1 is SGHTA and CDR2 FQGNSA. The CDR3 runs 17 residues.

The chain employs TRBV25-1 and TRBJ1-6; no definite D call. With 6 bases removed from V and 10 bases from J, the gap between germline ends came to 10 bases. In germline, CDR1 is MGHDK, CDR2 SYGVNS. CDR3 length: 12 residues. The CDR3 spells CASRGITSPLHF. The CDR3, as DNA: TGTGCCAGCAGGGGCATAACGTCACCCCTCCACTTT.

The chain uses TRBV7-2 and TRBJ2-7; TRBD2 matches at 8 bases. Per the germline V gene, CDR1 is SGHTA and CDR2 is FQGNSA. V lost 1 base and J lost 2; bases outside the gene matches: 4. CDR3 length: 15 residues. CDR3 amino acids: CASSLGLAGTYEQYF. CDR3 DNA sequence: TGTGCCAGCAGCTTAGGGCTAGCGGGTACCTACGAGCAGTACTTC.

This clone was seen only once. The V and J genes are TRBV6-1 and TRBJ2-1, with TRBD2 as a possible D gene (5 bases). The CDR3 has 20 residues. Germline V gene lookup returns CDR1 MNHNS and CDR2 SASEGT. Trimming left V 3 bases short and J 0 bases short, with 24 bases between. The CDR3 sequence is CASSDSLRGLVTSSYNEQFF. The CDR3 nucleotides read TGTGCCAGCAGTGATTCTCTTCGGGGTCTTGTCACTAGCTCCTACAATGAGCAGTTCTTC.

The chain recombines TRBV27 with TRBJ2-7; possibly TRBD1 for D (5 bases). Trimming shortened V by 0 bases and J by 4 bases, and 13 bases separated the two germline ends. CDR3 length: 15 amino acids. Germline-derived CDR1 and CDR2 are MNHEY and SMNVEV (reference sequence). The CDR3 protein is CASSLSWGYRYEQYF. In DNA form, the CDR3 reads TGTGCCAGCAGTTTATCCTGGGGCTACAGGTACGAGCAGTACTTC.

Turning to this clone: Within the sample, other DNA sequences also encode this same CDR3. This chain uses TRBV5-1 with TRBJ1-5; D is unclear. This CDR3 comprises 15 residues. V lost 4 bases and J 3 bases, leaving 14 bases between the germline ends. From germline, CDR1 is SGHRS and CDR2 YFSETQ. CDR3 amino acids: CASSLDGQPNQPQHF. Written as DNA, the CDR3 is TGCGCCAGCAGCCTAGATGGCCAGCCCAATCAGCCCCAGCATTTT.

This chain links TRBV28 with TRBJ1-2; D gene uncertain. Trimming removed 5 bases at V and 8 bases at J, with 12 bases between. Germline CDR1 reads MDHEN; CDR2 reads SYDVKM. The CDR3 sequence is 12 residues long. The chain's CDR3 is CASSTTWEGYTF. Written as DNA, the CDR3 is TGTGCCAGCAGTACAACATGGGAGGGCTACACCTTC.

The chain links TRBV15 to TRBJ2-1; the match to TRBD2 covers 14 bases. CDR1 and CDR2 (germline): LNHNV, YYDKDF (reference sequence). This CDR3 has 16 residues. The trim removed 1 base at V and 7 bases at J, leaving 3 bases unmatched. CDR3: CATSRGTSGRLNEQFF. The DNA for the CDR3 is TGTGCCACCAGCAGAGGGACTAGCGGGAGGTTGAATGAGCAGTTCTTC.

J is TRBJ1-2 and V is TRBV4-3; D may be TRBD1 (6 bases). Germline CDR1 reads LGHNA; CDR2 reads YSLEER. This CDR3 has 17 amino acids. V lost 4 bases to trimming and J lost 2 bases, with 20 bases between them. DNA of the CDR3: TGCGCCAGCAGCCTCTCACCCAGGGACACCTTAAACTATGGCTACACCTTC. Translated, it gives CASSLSPRDTLNYGYTF.

V is TRBV4-2 and J is TRBJ1-5; D perhaps matches TRBD1 (6 bases). Germline-derived CDR1 and CDR2 are LGHNA and YNFKEQ. V dropped 0 bases and J dropped 6 bases, with 12 bases sitting between them. The CDR3 extends over 15 amino acids. In DNA, the CDR3 is TGTGCCAGCAGCCAAGAAACAGGGAACACTCAGCCCCAGCATTTT. The encoded protein is CASSQETGNTQPQHF.